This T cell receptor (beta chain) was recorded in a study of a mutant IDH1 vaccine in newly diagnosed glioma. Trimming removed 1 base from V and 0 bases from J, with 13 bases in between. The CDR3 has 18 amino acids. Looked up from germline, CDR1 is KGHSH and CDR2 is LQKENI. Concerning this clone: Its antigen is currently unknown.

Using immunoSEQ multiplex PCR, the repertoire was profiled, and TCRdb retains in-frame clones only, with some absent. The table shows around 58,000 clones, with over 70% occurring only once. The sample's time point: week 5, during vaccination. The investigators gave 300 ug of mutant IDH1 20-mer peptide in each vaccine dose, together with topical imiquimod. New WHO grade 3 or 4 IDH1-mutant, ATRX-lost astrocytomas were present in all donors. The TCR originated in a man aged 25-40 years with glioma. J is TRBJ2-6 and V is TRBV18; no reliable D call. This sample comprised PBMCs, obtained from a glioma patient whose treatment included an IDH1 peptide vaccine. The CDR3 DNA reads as TGTGCCAGCTCACCACGGCCAGGTATTAGCTCTGGGGCCAACGTCCTGACTTTC. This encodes CASSPRPGISSGANVLTF.